This TCR beta chain was identified during a study of blood T cell repertoires in COVID-19. The study counted Cohort 3 donors as recovered given two negative PCRs, clearance, or symptom resolution. Only in-frame clones appear in the TCRdb table, and some are missing; sequencing was by immunoSEQ multiplex PCR. The sample carries 200,000 to 300,000 clones, 65% to 90% recorded once. The sample consisted of PBMCs or T cells enriched from blood (not recorded which). This TCR derives from a man in his forties or fifties who had recovered from COVID-19.

CDR3 in DNA: TGTGCCAGCAGTCAACCCGGACTAGCGGTTTACGAGCAGTACTTC. Translation gives CASSQPGLAVYEQYF. The rearrangement joins TRBV6-2 or TRBV6-3 to TRBJ2-7, with TRBD2 identical over 10 bases. Germline trimming cut 5 bases from V and 4 bases from J; bases unmatched to any gene: 8. CDR1 and CDR2 from the germline V gene are MNHEY and SVGEGT. The CDR3 runs to 15 residues.